These 25 T cell receptor beta chains share one sample of origin, sequenced in a study of shared T cell receptors in the human thymus. Clones were read by immunoSEQ multiplex PCR, and TCRdb kept only the in-frame ones, dropping some. The sample has approximately 660,000 clones, more than 75% seen once. The same data also contributed to another study, on human thymus T cells.

Input material: thymocytes. Receptors originate from a boy younger than two with a congenital heart defect.

The chain joins TRBV25-1 to TRBJ2-7, with 7 bases matching TRBD2. This CDR3 region has 14 residues. Losses at the gene ends were 1 base for V and 4 bases for J; bases not matched to a gene: 4. CDR1 and CDR2 from the germline V gene are MGHDK and SYGVNS. CDR3 bases: TGTGCCAGCAGTGAATGGGGGGGAGGGTACGAGCAGTACTTC. This translates into CASSEWGGGYEQYF.

The rearrangement uses TRBV28 and TRBJ2-7; 10 bases fit TRBD2. The CDR3 spans 17 residues. Germline CDR1 is MDHEN and CDR2 is SYDVKM. Unmatched junction bases numbered 9, after V lost 0 bases and J lost 4 bases. The CDR3 DNA reads TGTGCCAGCAGTTTATGGGGTGGGCTAGCGGGGGAATACGAGCAGTACTTC. Its translation: CASSLWGGLAGEYEQYF.

V is TRBV7-9 and J is TRBJ1-1, with 9 nucleotides matching TRBD1. V lost 1 base to trimming and J lost 3 bases; unmatched junction nucleotides: 0. Germline V gene data show CDR1 as SEHNR and CDR2 as FQNEAQ (reference sequence). The CDR3 has 14 amino acids. This CDR3 reads CASSLGQGDTEAFF. The CDR3 bases are TGTGCCAGCAGCTTAGGACAGGGGGACACTGAAGCTTTCTTT.

In nucleotides, the CDR3 is TGTGCCAGCAGCCGCTGTCGAGCGGGAAGAGGTGAGACCCAGTACTTC. The encoded protein is CASSRCRAGRGETQYF. The chain has TRBV11-3 and TRBJ2-5, with 7 positions matching TRBD2. There are 16 residues in the CDR3. With V trimmed by 5 bases and J by 5 bases, 14 bases remained unmatched. Germline V CDR1 and CDR2: SGHNT, YENEEA.

The chain is built from TRBV27 and TRBJ1-5; a weak D match, TRBD1 (5 bases). The CDR3 spans 14 residues. Germline CDR1 and CDR2: MNHEY and SMNVEV (reference sequence). V was trimmed by 7 bases and J by 5 bases, leaving 15 bases between them. For the CDR3, the DNA is TGTGCCAGCACCGCCAGGTGGGGCCATCAGCCCCAGCATTTT. It specifies CASTARWGHQPQHF.

The chain has TRBV10-3 and TRBJ2-3; TRBD1 is a possible D gene (5 bases). Trimming cost V 9 bases and J 0 bases, with 16 bases left between them. The V gene's germline CDR1 is ENHRY and CDR2 SYGVKD. CDR3 length: 15 residues. Written as DNA, the CDR3 is TGTGCCATAGGCCCAGGGCCCTCCAGCACAGATACGCAGTATTTT. It codes for CAIGPGPSSTDTQYF.

This chain connects TRBV5-4 to TRBJ2-1; 9 bases match TRBD1. The germline CDR1 and CDR2 sequences are SGHNT and YYREEE (reference sequence). Trimming removed 3 bases from V and 0 bases from J; junction bases left unmatched: 7. This CDR3 has 17 residues. CDR3 protein: CASSYPRDRDSYNEQFF. The DNA for the CDR3 is TGTGCCAGCAGCTACCCCCGGGACAGGGACTCCTACAATGAGCAGTTCTTC.

The chain joins TRBV18 to TRBJ1-1, with D maybe TRBD1 (5 bases). The CDR3 consists of 16 residues. The V gene's germline CDR1 is KGHSH and CDR2 LQKENI. Trimming left V 0 bases short and J 0 bases short, with 11 bases between. Here the CDR3 reads CASSPPDKYMNTEAFF. CDR3 nucleotides: TGTGCCAGCTCACCACCGGACAAATATATGAACACTGAAGCTTTCTTT. Supplemented by reference TRBV18 and TRBJ1-1, the full variable domain reads NAGVMQNPRHLVRRRGQEARLRCSPMKGHSHVYWYRQLPEEGLKFMVYLQKENIIDESGMPKERFSAEFPKEGPSILRIQQVVRGDSAAYFCASSPPDKYMNTEAFFGQGTRLTVV.

The chain couples TRBV7-9 to TRBJ1-1; D unclear. The CDR3 contains 15 residues. The germline V gene encodes CDR1 SEHNR and CDR2 FQNEAQ (reference sequence). The ends were cut back, 1 base at V and 1 base at J, with 10 bases in the middle. The CDR3 DNA is TGTGCCAGCAGCTTAGGAAGGAGCCAGAACACTGAAGCTTTCTTT. This encodes CASSLGRSQNTEAFF.

V is TRBV5-1 and J is TRBJ2-6; perhaps TRBD1 as D (6 bases). This CDR3 contains 16 residues. V lost 4 bases, J lost 0 bases, and 11 bases lay in between. Germline CDR1 reads SGHRS; CDR2 reads YFSETQ. CDR3 residues: CASSPDSLSGANVLTF. The CDR3 DNA is TGCGCCAGCAGCCCGGACAGTCTCTCTGGGGCCAACGTCCTGACTTTC.

J is TRBJ2-1 and V is TRBV4-1; 10 positions match TRBD2. CDR1 is MGHRA and CDR2 is YSYEKL in the germline V gene. The CDR3 consists of 17 residues. V lost 1 base and J lost 5; bases outside the gene matches: 8. The CDR3 reads CASSQVSLAGVNNEQFF. The CDR3 DNA sequence: TGCGCCAGCAGCCAAGTTAGTCTAGCGGGAGTTAACAATGAGCAGTTCTTC.

This chain uses TRBV25-1 with TRBJ2-1; TRBD2 aligns across 8 bases. This CDR3 region has 17 residues. Trimming cost V 0 bases and J 4 bases; bases outside gene matches: 8. Germline V gene sequence: CDR1 MGHDK, CDR2 SYGVNS. In nucleotides, the CDR3 is TGTGCCAGCAGTGAATACGGATGGACTAGCCCGTACAATGAGCAGTTCTTC. As protein: CASSEYGWTSPYNEQFF.

The CDR3, as DNA: TGTGCCAGCAGCGCACCGGGACAGTCCACTGAAGCTTTCTTT. Residues: CASSAPGQSTEAFF. V gene TRBV28 combines with J gene TRBJ1-1; 7 bases map to TRBD1. Germline V gene data show CDR1 as MDHEN and CDR2 as SYDVKM. This CDR3 region has 14 residues. V was clipped by 6 bases and J by 4 bases; unmatched bases: 8.

V and J are TRBV11-2 and TRBJ2-3, with 7 bases identical to TRBD2. The trim removed 6 bases at V and 0 bases at J, leaving 6 bases unmatched. This CDR3 is built from 15 residues. The V gene's germline CDR1 is SGHAT and CDR2 FQNNGV. The CDR3 region is CASRCGTTSTDTQYF. Here the CDR3 DNA reads TGTGCCAGCAGATGCGGGACTACTAGCACAGATACGCAGTATTTT. Full variable domain (rest looked up from reference TRBV11-2 and TRBJ2-3): EAGVAQSPRYKIIEKRQSVAFWCNPISGHATLYWYQQILGQGPKLLIQFQNNGVVDDSQLPKDRFSAERLKGVDSTLKIQPAKLEDSAVYLCASRCGTTSTDTQYFGPGTRLTVL.

J is TRBJ2-2 and V is TRBV10-3; no definite D call. This CDR3 has 13 residues. Trimming took 8 bases from V and 6 from J, leaving 13 bases between them. CDR1 and CDR2 (germline): ENHRY, SYGVKD. The CDR3 DNA reads TGTGCCATCTTCCGTCCTCCCCCCGGGGAGCTGTTTTTT. This sequence encodes CAIFRPPPGELFF.

A few counts support this clone. J is TRBJ2-7 and V is TRBV4-3, with a tentative D call TRBD2 (5 bases). The CDR3 covers 15 residues. The germline V gene has CDR1 LGHNA and CDR2 YSLEER. Trimming left V 4 bases short and J 3 bases short, with 16 bases between. CDR3 in DNA: TGCGCCAGCAGCCCGGCCCCCGGCGGGTTCTACGAGCAGTACTTC. Translating gives CASSPAPGGFYEQYF.

The J gene is TRBJ2-5, the V gene TRBV10-2; the match to TRBD2 covers 9 bases. Germline V gives CDR1 WSHSY, CDR2 SAAADI. This CDR3 region has 15 residues. Trimming cost V 4 bases and J 4 bases; bases outside gene matches: 7. CDR3 nucleotides: TGCGCCAGCAGTGGGGATAGCGGGAGTCCAGAGACCCAGTACTTC. Encoded protein: CASSGDSGSPETQYF.

The chain uses TRBV27 and TRBJ2-3; D call uncertain. The V end was cut by 3 bases, the J end by 8 bases, with 15 bases between. Germline values: CDR1 MNHEY, CDR2 SMNVEV (reference sequence). The length of the CDR3 is 14 residues. CDR3 DNA sequence: TGTGCCAGCAGTTTCCAACTGCCCCGTATTACGCAGTATTTT. Protein: CASSFQLPRITQYF.

This clone was seen a few times. The rearrangement links TRBV5-1 to TRBJ2-3, with D possibly matching TRBD2 (5 bases). Trimming removed 0 bases from V and 1 base from J, with 12 bases in between. Looked up from germline, CDR1 is SGHRS and CDR2 is YFSETQ. This CDR3 has 16 amino acids. The CDR3 loop reads CASSLEVSARTDTQYF. The DNA for the CDR3 is TGCGCCAGCAGCTTGGAGGTTAGCGCCCGCACAGATACGCAGTATTTT.

CDR3 sequence (DNA): TGTGCCAGCAGTTACTCGGACAGGGAAATCAACGAGCAGTACTTC. Protein product: CASSYSDREINEQYF. This sequence joins TRBV6-5 and TRBJ2-7, with 8 bases aligning to TRBD1. With V trimmed by 0 bases and J by 5 bases, 6 bases remained unmatched. CDR1 MNHEY and CDR2 SVGAGI come from the germline V gene. This CDR3 comprises 15 residues.

V is TRBV6-4 and J is TRBJ2-5; 9 nucleotides align to TRBD1. This CDR3 has 14 residues. Trimming at V came to 6 bases and at J to 3 bases, leaving 5 bases not matched to a gene. Germline V gives CDR1 MRHNA, CDR2 SNTAGT. The CDR3 here is CASSRTGDEETQYF. CDR3 nucleotides: TGTGCCAGCAGCCGGACAGGGGATGAAGAGACCCAGTACTTC.

The chain is built from TRBV15 and TRBJ2-7; 13 bases are a match to TRBD2. Germline assignment: CDR1 LNHNV and CDR2 YYDKDF (reference sequence). The CDR3 is 17 amino acids. V lost 1 base and J lost 2; bases outside the gene matches: 5. CDR3 loop: CATSRGTSGSSTYEQYF. In nucleotides, the CDR3 is TGTGCCACCAGCAGAGGGACTAGCGGGAGTTCGACCTACGAGCAGTACTTC.

V is TRBV7-8 and J is TRBJ2-5; TRBD1 matches 8 bases. Germline loops: CDR1 SGHVS, CDR2 FQNEAQ. The CDR3 contains 14 residues. V trimming: 5 bases; J trimming: 5 bases; junction bases outside the gene matches: 7. CDR3 coding DNA: TGTGCCAGCAGCCCCAGGGGGCGCCGGGAGACCCAGTACTTC. Translating gives CASSPRGRRETQYF. Looking up the rest from reference TRBV7-8 and TRBJ2-5 gives the full variable domain: GAGVSQSPRYKVAKRGQDVALRCDPISGHVSLFWYQQALGQGPEFLTYFQNEAQLDKSGLPSDRFFAERPEGSVSTLKIQRTQQEDSAVYLCASSPRGRRETQYFGPGTRLLVL.

The rearrangement joins TRBV7-9 to TRBJ1-4; 9 nucleotides match TRBD1. The germline V gene encodes CDR1 SEHNR and CDR2 FQNEAQ (reference sequence). This CDR3 contains 16 residues. V lost 1 base, J lost 11 bases, and 11 bases stayed unmatched. The chain's CDR3 is CASSLEKTGGEKKLFF. The CDR3 coding sequence is TGTGCCAGCAGCTTAGAGAAGACAGGGGGAGAAAAGAAACTGTTTTTT.

V is TRBV4-1 and J is TRBJ2-5; 7 bases fit TRBD2. This CDR3 region has 16 residues. V trimming: 0 bases; J trimming: 5 bases; junction bases outside the gene matches: 9. Looked up from germline, CDR1 is MGHRA and CDR2 is YSYEKL. In DNA form, the CDR3 reads TGCGCCAGCAGCCAAGAGCTAGCGGCCTTCCGGGAGACCCAGTACTTC. As protein: CASSQELAAFRETQYF.